One sample yielded the 21 T cell receptor beta chains listed below, sequenced in a study of T cells in Graves' hyperthyroidism and ophthalmopathy. RNA transcripts were the template for amplifying TCR beta CDR3 regions. The HTBI primer set served for first-round RT-PCR of the TCR CDR3. TCRdb passed the multiplex PCR reads through MiXCR, listing each CDR3 protein once. The sample lists hundreds of thousands of distinct CDR3 sequences, more than 30% seen once, with approximately 8.7% in the top ten. Sequencing used blood. These receptors all stem from a man aged 18 to 30 with Graves' hyperthyroidism.

V is TRBV20-1 and J is TRBJ2-7; D possibly uses TRBD1 or TRBD2 (5 bases each). The CDR3 runs 15 residues. The germline CDR1 and CDR2 sequences are DFQATT and SNEGSKA (reference sequence). V gave up 5 bases and J gave up 4 bases, with 21 bases separating them. CDR3 DNA sequence: TGCAGTGCTTTTGGGACGGAATTCCTACCGTACGAGCAGTACTTC. It specifies CSAFGTEFLPYEQYF.

The rearrangement links TRBV20-1 to TRBJ1-1; TRBD1 might be the D (6 bases). Germline V CDR1 and CDR2: DFQATT, SNEGSKA (reference sequence). The CDR3 contains 13 residues. V gave up 3 bases and J gave up 13 bases, with 21 bases separating them. The CDR3 sequence: CSASLGGRAWSFF. CDR3 bases: TGCAGTGCTAGCCTCGGGGGCAGGGCTTGGAGTTTCTTT.

This chain connects TRBV15 to TRBJ1-2, with TRBD1 identical over 8 bases. The V segment lost 4 bases and the J segment 6 bases; nucleotides outside the gene matches: 4. The germline CDR1 and CDR2 sequences are LNHNV and YYDKDF (reference sequence). There are 13 residues in the CDR3. The CDR3 reads CATSNGQGHGYTF. For the CDR3, the DNA is TGTGCCACCAGCAACGGACAGGGTCATGGCTACACCTTC.

This chain connects TRBV7-2 to TRBJ1-4; D not certain. The CDR3 runs to 11 residues. V was clipped by 2 bases and J by 17 bases, with 12 bases between them. Germline CDR1 reads SGHTA; CDR2 reads FQGNSA. CDR3 DNA sequence: TGTGCCAGCAGCTTAACGGGAGGCTGTTTTTTT. Translation: CASSLTGGCFF.

This clonotype was picked up a small number of times. The chain carries TRBV9 and TRBJ1-2; perhaps TRBD1 as D (5 bases). Germline V gene sequence: CDR1 SGDLS, CDR2 YYNGEE. The V gene lost 3 bases and the J gene lost 1 base, with 13 bases spanning the gap. This CDR3 has 15 residues. CDR3 region: CASSALEGFNYGYTF. CDR3 bases: TGTGCCAGCAGCGCCCTAGAGGGGTTTAACTATGGCTACACCTTC.

The J gene is TRBJ1-2, the V gene TRBV7-9; 7 bases agree with TRBD1. Germline V gene sequence: CDR1 SEHNR, CDR2 FQNEAQ (reference sequence). J lost 4 bases, V lost 2 bases, and 4 bases had no gene match. This CDR3 has 14 amino acids. The DNA for the CDR3 is TGTGCCAGCAGCTTACGATGGGACAGCTATGGCTACACCTTC. The encoded protein is CASSLRWDSYGYTF.

There are many counts of this clonotype. V and J are TRBV13 and TRBJ1-6, with D unresolved. Germline CDR1 PRHDT, CDR2 FYEKMQ (reference sequence). This CDR3 contains 14 residues. V lost 5 bases and J 5 bases, leaving 10 bases between the germline ends. The CDR3 sequence is CASSGSPNNSPLHF. Here the CDR3 DNA reads TGTGCCAGCAGCGGAAGTCCCAATAATTCACCCCTCCACTTT. Full variable domain (outside the CDR3, taken from reference TRBV13 and TRBJ1-6): AAGVIQSPRHLIKEKRETATLKCYPIPRHDTVYWYQQGPGQDPQFLISFYEKMQSDKGSIPDRFSAQQFSDYHSELNMSSLELGDSALYFCASSGSPNNSPLHFGNGTRLTVT.

This clonotype appeared a few times. This CDR3 reads CATGFSTNYGYTF. CDR3 nucleotides: TGTGCTACAGGGTTTTCGACTAACTATGGCTACACCTTC. J is TRBJ1-2 and V is TRBV12-5; the D gene is possibly TRBD1 (5 bases). The CDR3 length is 13 residues. Trimming removed 10 bases from V and 0 bases from J, with 12 bases in between. Germline CDR1 and CDR2: LGHNT and FRNRAP.

This clonotype was seen only a few times. This chain connects TRBV19 to TRBJ1-1; 8 nucleotides align to TRBD1. The CDR3 runs to 15 residues. Germline loops: CDR1 LNHDA, CDR2 SQIVND (reference sequence). J was trimmed by 3 bases and V by 3 bases; bases with no gene match: 6. This chain's CDR3 is CASSMSQGADTEAFF. In DNA form, the CDR3 reads TGTGCCAGTAGTATGTCCCAGGGGGCGGACACTGAAGCTTTCTTT. The full variable domain, its missing parts supplied by reference TRBV19 and TRBJ1-1, is DGGITQSPKYLFRKEGQNVTLSCEQNLNHDAMYWYRQDPGQGLRLIYYSQIVNDFQKGDIAEGYSVSREKKESFPLTVTSAQKNPTAFYLCASSMSQGADTEAFFGQGTRLTVV.

This clonotype was counted at least ten times. The V call is TRBV19, the J call TRBJ1-6; D is ambiguous. Trimming removed 4 bases at V and 3 bases at J, with 10 bases between. The CDR3 sequence is 15 residues long. Germline V gene lookup returns CDR1 LNHDA and CDR2 SQIVND (reference sequence). The CDR3 DNA reads TGTGCCAGTAGTACTAACAGCGTCTATAATTCACCCCTCCACTTT. Translated: CASSTNSVYNSPLHF.

The chain joins TRBV10-3 to TRBJ1-2, with 7 bases matching TRBD1. The CDR3 has 12 residues. Germline assignment: CDR1 ENHRY and CDR2 SYGVKD. V was clipped by 7 bases and J by 8 bases; unmatched bases: 7. The CDR3 DNA reads TGTGCCATCACGACAGGGATCGGCGGCTACACCTTC. Amino acid sequence: CAITTGIGGYTF.

This clonotype was counted only a few times. A much more abundant neighbour one base away suggests this may be a read error. The chain recombines TRBV12-3 or TRBV12-4 with TRBJ1-1; a weak D match, TRBD1 (5 bases). The CDR3 totals 12 residues. In DNA form, the CDR3 reads TGTGCCAGCAGACACGACGGGACTGAAACTTTCTTT. Translation gives CASRHDGTETFF.

This clonotype was observed at least ten times. The V call is TRBV19, the J call TRBJ1-6; no definite D call. CDR1 is LNHDA and CDR2 is SQIVND in the germline V gene (reference sequence). Trimming stripped 1 base from V and 4 bases from J, with 5 bases between. There are 14 residues in the CDR3. The CDR3, as DNA: TGTGCCAGTAGTATAGTCGGGTATAATTCACCCCTCCACTTT. This codes for CASSIVGYNSPLHF.

This clonotype came up many times. The chain uses TRBV29-1 and TRBJ1-1; 7 bases are a match to TRBD1. CDR3 length equals 13 residues. Germline V lookup: CDR1 SQVTM, CDR2 ANQGSEA. The CDR3 loop is CSGEGDSNTEAFF. DNA for the CDR3: TGCAGTGGGGAGGGGGACAGCAACACTGAAGCTTTCTTT.

This clonotype was picked up many times. The chain employs TRBV29-1 and TRBJ2-7; D perhaps matches TRBD2 (5 bases). Between the trimmed V and J ends, which lost 2 bases and 3 bases, there was a span of 11 bases. Germline V gene sequence: CDR1 SQVTM, CDR2 ANQGSEA. This CDR3 is built from 13 residues. Here the CDR3 reads CSVETRQGYEQYF. CDR3 sequence (DNA): TGCAGCGTTGAAACTAGGCAAGGCTACGAGCAGTACTTC.

This chain uses TRBV5-1 with TRBJ1-4; D gene unclear. The germline CDR1 and CDR2 sequences are SGHRS and YFSETQ. This CDR3 spans 15 amino acids. Trimming pared 4 bases from V and 5 bases from J, leaving 15 bases between. CDR3 sequence (DNA): TGCGCCAGCAGCCGCGCCGGGCTGCAGAATGAAAAACTGTTTTTT. Translation gives CASSRAGLQNEKLFF.

The chain joins TRBV29-1 to TRBJ2-5, with a weak D call TRBD1 (5 bases). Germline V gene lookup returns CDR1 SQVTM and CDR2 ANQGSEA. CDR3 size: 11 residues. Trimming took off 5 bases at V and 7 bases at J, with 11 bases between the two ends. DNA of the CDR3: TGCAGCGTTCGACGCCAGGGGACCCAGTACTTC. It codes for CSVRRQGTQYF.

The CDR3, as DNA: TGTGCCAGCAGCCAAGGAGGTAGCGGGGTCTACACCTTC. Translated: CASSQGGSGVYTF. This rearrangement joins TRBV14 to TRBJ1-2; D gene uncertain. CDR1 SGHDN and CDR2 FVKESK come from the germline V gene. The CDR3 is made up of 13 amino acids. Trimming took 1 base from V and 10 from J, leaving 13 bases between them.

V usage is TRBV7-9 and J usage is TRBJ1-4, with D maybe TRBD1 (5 bases). Germline V gene data show CDR1 as SEHNR and CDR2 as FQNEAQ (reference sequence). V lost 1 base and J lost 3, with 12 bases in between. The length of the CDR3 is 16 residues. The CDR3 bases are TGTGCCAGCAGCTTAGGGAGGGGTCCCGCTAATGAAAAACTGTTTTTT. Protein: CASSLGRGPANEKLFF.

Ten or more counts support this clonotype. This chain joins TRBV7-9 and TRBJ1-2; D unresolved. The CDR3 contains 13 residues. V lost 1 base, J lost 4 bases, and 7 bases lay in between. Germline V lookup: CDR1 SEHNR, CDR2 FQNEAQ (reference sequence). The CDR3 reads CASSLEQPYGYTF. Written as DNA, the CDR3 is TGTGCCAGCAGCTTAGAACAGCCCTATGGCTACACCTTC.

This clonotype was seen at least ten times. The chain carries TRBV7-9 and TRBJ1-1; 8 positions match TRBD1. The CDR3 contains 12 residues. Trimming took 11 bases from V and 1 from J; bases not matched to a gene: 3. Germline V gene data show CDR1 as SEHNR and CDR2 as FQNEAQ (reference sequence). In nucleotides, the CDR3 is TGTGCCGCAGGGGGCAAGAACACTGAAGCTTTCTTT. Protein: CAAGGKNTEAFF. The full variable domain, completed using reference TRBV7-9 and TRBJ1-1, is DTGVSQNPRHKITKRGQNVTFRCDPISEHNRLYWYRQTLGQGPEFLTYFQNEAQLEKSRLLSDRFSAERPKGSFSTLEIQRTEQGDSAMYLCAAGGKNTEAFFGQGTRLTVV.